Listed here are 10 T cell receptor beta chains from one sample, sequenced in a study of cytomegalovirus exposure and HLA in healthy donors. In the PCR, 60 Vbeta and 13 Jbeta primers were used. Data came from immunoSEQ multiplex PCR; TCRdb stores just in-frame clones and leaves some out. The sample yields 40,000 or so clones, roughly three quarters seen once. The sequenced sample consisted of PBMCs. These receptors originate from a man aged 35 to 55 in good health and CMV-seronegative.

The rearrangement joins TRBV11-2 to TRBJ1-4, with TRBD1 identical over 7 bases. This CDR3 is 15 amino acids long. The V gene end was trimmed by 0 bases and the J gene end by 9 bases; junction bases not matched to a gene: 7. Per germline, CDR1 SGHAT and CDR2 FQNNGV. The CDR3 DNA sequence: TGTGCCAGCAGCTTAGACCGGACAGGTAGTCAAAAACTGTTTTTT. This encodes CASSLDRTGSQKLFF.

The rearrangement uses TRBV29-1 and TRBJ1-1; a weak D match, TRBD1 (6 bases). Trimming took 4 bases from V and 11 from J, leaving 14 bases between them. The germline V gene encodes CDR1 SQVTM and CDR2 ANQGSEA. This CDR3 region has 11 residues. DNA for the CDR3: TGCAGCGTTGGCGTTGGGGGGGCGGCTTTCTTT. Translation gives CSVGVGGAAFF. The variable domain in full, completed from reference TRBV29-1 and TRBJ1-1, reads SAVISQKPSRDICQRGTSLTIQCQVDSQVTMMFWYRQQPGQSLTLIATANQGSEATYESGFVIDKFPISRPNLTFSTLTVSNMSPEDSSIYLCSVGVGGAAFFGQGTRLTVV.

V gene TRBV25-1 combines with J gene TRBJ1-5; tentative D call: TRBD1 (5 bases). The CDR3 is 13 amino acids. V lost 4 bases and J 7 bases, leaving 11 bases between the germline ends. Germline V lookup: CDR1 MGHDK, CDR2 SYGVNS. This CDR3 is CASSAGGTQPQHF. The CDR3 DNA reads as TGTGCCAGCAGTGCTGGGGGGACCCAGCCCCAGCATTTT.

The rearrangement links TRBV18 to TRBJ1-1; 8 bases are a match to TRBD1. Germline lookup yields CDR1 KGHSH and CDR2 LQKENI. V lost 4 bases, J lost 4 bases, and 8 bases stayed unmatched. The CDR3 runs 15 residues. The CDR3 nucleotides are TGTGCCAGCTCACTTAAGACAGGGGAGGTCACTGAAGCTTTCTTT. Protein sequence: CASSLKTGEVTEAFF.

This clone was found a few times. V is TRBV29-1 and J is TRBJ1-1, with D maybe TRBD1 (5 bases). Trimming removed 7 bases at V and 3 bases at J, with 12 bases between. The V gene's germline CDR1 is SQVTM and CDR2 ANQGSEA. The CDR3 is 12 residues long. CDR3 in amino acids: CSAFGGDTEAFF. Written as DNA, the CDR3 is TGCAGCGCGTTCGGAGGGGACACTGAAGCTTTCTTT. Combining the CDR3 with reference TRBV29-1 and TRBJ1-1 gives the whole variable domain SAVISQKPSRDICQRGTSLTIQCQVDSQVTMMFWYRQQPGQSLTLIATANQGSEATYESGFVIDKFPISRPNLTFSTLTVSNMSPEDSSIYLCSAFGGDTEAFFGQGTRLTVV.

The rearrangement links TRBV2 to TRBJ2-3; a weak D match, TRBD2 (6 bases). In germline, CDR1 is SNHLY, CDR2 FYNNEI. The V end lost 2 bases, the J end lost 11 bases, and 20 bases lay between the germline ends. The CDR3 has 15 amino acids. CDR3 loop: CASSEWRGLEEEQYF. CDR3 DNA: TGTGCCAGCAGTGAATGGCGGGGCCTAGAGGAGGAGCAGTATTTT. Using reference TRBV2 and TRBJ2-3 for the parts outside the CDR3, the full variable domain is EPEVTQTPSHQVTQMGQEVILRCVPISNHLYFYWYRQILGQKVEFLVSFYNNEISEKSEIFDDQFSVERPDGSNFTLKIRSTKLEDSAMYFCASSEWRGLEEEQYFGPGTRLTVL.

The gene calls are TRBV28 and TRBJ1-1, with a possible D match to TRBD1 (5 bases). The CDR3 runs to 14 residues. Germline CDR1 and CDR2: MDHEN and SYDVKM. With 6 bases removed from V and 5 bases from J, the gap between germline ends came to 16 bases. The CDR3 DNA reads as TGTGCCAGCAGGAAGAGACAGTCTTTTACTGAAGCTTTCTTT. Translated, it gives CASRKRQSFTEAFF.

The chain employs TRBV5-4 and TRBJ1-2; D remains unclear. V lost 4 bases, J lost 8 bases, and 18 bases lay in between. CDR1 and CDR2 (germline): SGHNT, YYREEE (reference sequence). The CDR3 extends over 14 amino acids. Here the CDR3 reads CASSGFGRGAGYTF. CDR3 bases: TGTGCCAGCAGCGGGTTTGGCCGCGGTGCAGGCTACACCTTC.

V usage is TRBV30 and J usage is TRBJ2-7, with a tentative D call TRBD1 (6 bases). The CDR3 sequence is 13 residues long. Germline values: CDR1 GTSNPN, CDR2 SVGIG (reference sequence). V lost 2 bases to trimming and J lost 4 bases, with 12 bases between them. The DNA of the CDR3 is TGTGCCTGGAGTCCCGGGACAAGTTACGAGCAGTACTTC. It is translated as CAWSPGTSYEQYF.

V usage is TRBV7-8 and J usage is TRBJ1-5; a weak D match, TRBD1 (5 bases). This CDR3 spans 13 amino acids. Trimming cost V 4 bases and J 5 bases, with 9 bases left between them. CDR1 is SGHVS and CDR2 is FQNEAQ in the germline V gene. Written as DNA, the CDR3 is TGTGCCAGCAGCTCGGGGGTTTATCAGCCCCAGCATTTT. Translation gives CASSSGVYQPQHF.